The present TCR beta chain was sequenced within a study of blood T cell repertoires in COVID-19. This clone was observed a handful of times. Germline V gene lookup returns CDR1 SNHLY and CDR2 FYNNEI. The junction had 6 bases not matched to a gene; V was cut back by 3 bases and J by 2 bases. CDR3 size: 16 residues. The method was immunoSEQ multiplex PCR; TCRdb's version includes in-frame clones alone and lacks a portion of them. The sample shows 150,000 to 200,000 clones, roughly 82% of them seen only once. The sequenced material came from PBMCs or T cells enriched from blood (not recorded which). The chain carries TRBV2 and TRBJ1-5; 8 bases are shared with TRBD1. The sequence was obtained from a woman aged 55 to 70 with acute COVID-19. The CDR3 sequence is CASSDGRGLGNQPQHF. In DNA, the CDR3 is TGTGCCAGCAGTGATGGCAGGGGGCTCGGCAATCAGCCCCAGCATTTT.